The rows below give T cell receptor beta chains drawn from one sample of a study of radiation and T cells in renal cell carcinoma. The protocol was immunoSEQ multiplex PCR, while the TCRdb copy is restricted to in-frame clones and leaves out a portion. This table has under 150,000 clones, about 81% appearing once. The sequencing used blood, collected from a patient whose treatment included radiotherapy and nephrectomy. The receptors shown here come from a woman in her sixties with renal cell carcinoma. CDR3s include the opening cysteine and the closing phenylalanine or tryptophan. A D gene is named only where the DNA matches it firmly. Clone sizes are given selectively: once, few, many, or a class where the clone is expanded.

j_gene | v_gene | d_gene | abundance | CDR3nt | CDR3aa
TRBJ2-5 | TRBV28 | . | . | TGTGCCAGCAGTATTCCGCAAGGGGGAGAGACCCAGTACTTC | CASSIPQGGETQYF
TRBJ2-7 | TRBV5-6 | TRBD1 | . | TGTGCCAGCAGCTATGGGACAGTCCGGGAGCAGTACTTC | CASSYGTVREQYF
TRBJ1-1 | TRBV9 | . | . | TGTGCCAGCAGTGTAAACACTGAAGCTTTCTTT | CASSVNTEAFF
TRBJ2-2 | TRBV4-1 | TRBD2 | few | TGCGCCAGCAGCCTTGTTGGCCTAGCGGACGGGGAGCTGTTTTTT | CASSLVGLADGELFF
TRBJ1-6 | TRBV6-6 | . | . | TGTGCCAGCGGTAGAACAGGGATTAATAATTCACCCCTCCACTTT | CASGRTGINNSPLHF
TRBJ2-3 | TRBV29-1 | TRBD1 | . | TGCAGCGTTCCAAGGGGGGGACAGGGAACAGATACGCAGTATTTT | CSVPRGGQGTDTQYF
TRBJ2-1 | TRBV9 | . | . | TGTGCCAGCAGCGTAGGGCAGGCCCTTGCCCCCTACAATGAGCAGTTCTTC | CASSVGQALAPYNEQFF
TRBJ2-7 | TRBV7-9 | TRBD1 | . | TGTGCCAGCAGCCCGACCACACGACAGGGGGTAGGCGAGCAGTACTTC | CASSPTTRQGVGEQYF
TRBJ1-2 | TRBV5-5 | TRBD1 | . | TGTGCCAGCAGCCCGGACAGGCCTAACTATGGCTACACCTTC | CASSPDRPNYGYTF
TRBJ2-7 | TRBV9 | . | . | TGTGCCAGCAGCCCAACTCCCACGGCCCTGCAGGACGAGCAGTACTTC | CASSPTPTALQDEQYF
TRBJ2-7 | TRBV15 | . | . | TGTGCCACCAGCAGAGATGCGGGGGCTCGAGTCCACGAGCAGTACTTC | CATSRDAGARVHEQYF
TRBJ2-3 | TRBV5-4 | TRBD2 | . | TGTGCCAGCAGTCGCGGACTAGCGGGAGACGCAGATACGCAGTATTTT | CASSRGLAGDADTQYF
TRBJ2-7 | TRBV18 | . | once | TGTGCCAGCTCACCACCCAACAGGGCAAGTCCCTACGAGCAGTACTTC | CASSPPNRASPYEQYF
TRBJ2-3 | TRBV11-3 | . | once | TGTGCCAGCAGCCGGGACATCGGCACAGATACGCAGTATTTT | CASSRDIGTDTQYF
TRBJ1-2 | TRBV9 | TRBD1 | . | TGTGCCAGCAGCGTAGGGACAGGGGGAAATGGCTACACCTTC | CASSVGTGGNGYTF
TRBJ2-1 | TRBV19 | . | once | TGTGCCAGTAGTATCGGATTAGGAAATGAGCAGTTCTTC | CASSIGLGNEQFF
TRBJ2-5 | TRBV27 | . | . | TGTGCCAGCAGCCCCATGTCAAGGGCACTAAAGGAGACCCAGTACTTC | CASSPMSRALKETQYF
TRBJ1-6 | TRBV5-1 | TRBD1 | . | TGCGCCAGCAGCGAGGACAGGGGGCCCCGGCCCCTCCACTTT | CASSEDRGPRPLHF
TRBJ1-2 | TRBV28 | . | few | TGTGCCAGCAGTATTCGGGCAGCCTATGGCTACACCTTC | CASSIRAAYGYTF
TRBJ2-7 | TRBV10-1 | . | . | TGCGCCAGCACCTCGGGGAATGAGCAGTACTTC | CASTSGNEQYF
TRBJ2-7 | TRBV2 | . | . | TGTGCCAGCACCCGAACCGGGGGCCGAGGCGAGCAGTACTTC | CASTRTGGRGEQYF
TRBJ2-2 | TRBV9 | TRBD2 | once | TGTGCCAGCAGCCCGCGACTAGCGGGGGAGGTCGGGGAGCTGTTTTTT | CASSPRLAGEVGELFF
TRBJ1-1 | TRBV5-1 | . | . | TGCGCCAGCAGCTTGATTGGACCCGGGAAGAACACTGAAGCTTTCTTT | CASSLIGPGKNTEAFF
TRBJ1-2 | TRBV2 | . | . | TGTGCCAGCACAGGGATCTATGGCTACACCTTC | CASTGIYGYTF
TRBJ1-1 | TRBV5-4 | . | once | TGTGCCAGCAGCTTGGGAGTAGGGCAGCTGAACACTGAAGCTTTCTTT | CASSLGVGQLNTEAFF
TRBJ1-1 | TRBV9 | TRBD1 | few | TGTGCCAGCAGCGTGCAGGGGGGAACTGAAGCTTTCTTT | CASSVQGGTEAFF
TRBJ2-7 | TRBV4-3 | TRBD2 | . | TGCGCCAGCAGCCAAGACTGGACTAGCGGCTCCTACGAGCAGTACTTC | CASSQDWTSGSYEQYF
TRBJ2-7 | TRBV7-9 | . | . | TGTGCCAGCAGCGTAGGTTACGAGCAGTACTTC | CASSVGYEQYF
TRBJ2-6 | TRBV7-3 | TRBD2 | . | TGTGCCAGCAGCTCCCGACTAGCGGGGGCCTCTGGGGCCAACGTCCTGACTTTC | CASSSRLAGASGANVLTF
TRBJ1-5 | TRBV9 | . | . | TGTGCCAGCAGCGTAGAGGGACGGGACCAGCCCCAGCATTTT | CASSVEGRDQPQHF
TRBJ2-1 | TRBV29-1 | . | once | TGCAGCGTTCGAAGGTTAACGGGGAGTGAGCAGTTCTTC | CSVRRLTGSEQFF